This TCR beta chain was obtained from a study of T cells after yellow fever vaccination. Findings and limits, study-wide: FACS-sorted repertoires could harbor abundant contaminating bulk-population clonotypes.

CDR1 is DFQATT, CDR2 SNEGSKA, per germline (reference sequence). The length of the CDR3 is 16 residues. To note about this clonotype: Its specificity is not known. At one end the junction does not follow the germline gene, possibly because of a read error.

TCRdb re-called the 5' RACE reads with MiXCR, one entry per CDR3 protein. The sample comprises 400,000 or so distinct CDR3 sequences, roughly 6.1% of which are singletons, and over 12% rests with the top ten. This TCR was recovered from a man aged 30-40 years who received the YFV17D yellow fever vaccine. The chain couples TRBV20-1 to TRBJ2-1; 10 nucleotides match TRBD2. Sequenced here: PBMCs, sampled 5 days after the yellow fever booster vaccination. The CDR3 loop is CCARVPSGRDYNEQFF. The CDR3 DNA reads as TGCTGTGCTAGAGTCCCTAGCGGGAGAGATTACAATGAGCAGTTCTTC.